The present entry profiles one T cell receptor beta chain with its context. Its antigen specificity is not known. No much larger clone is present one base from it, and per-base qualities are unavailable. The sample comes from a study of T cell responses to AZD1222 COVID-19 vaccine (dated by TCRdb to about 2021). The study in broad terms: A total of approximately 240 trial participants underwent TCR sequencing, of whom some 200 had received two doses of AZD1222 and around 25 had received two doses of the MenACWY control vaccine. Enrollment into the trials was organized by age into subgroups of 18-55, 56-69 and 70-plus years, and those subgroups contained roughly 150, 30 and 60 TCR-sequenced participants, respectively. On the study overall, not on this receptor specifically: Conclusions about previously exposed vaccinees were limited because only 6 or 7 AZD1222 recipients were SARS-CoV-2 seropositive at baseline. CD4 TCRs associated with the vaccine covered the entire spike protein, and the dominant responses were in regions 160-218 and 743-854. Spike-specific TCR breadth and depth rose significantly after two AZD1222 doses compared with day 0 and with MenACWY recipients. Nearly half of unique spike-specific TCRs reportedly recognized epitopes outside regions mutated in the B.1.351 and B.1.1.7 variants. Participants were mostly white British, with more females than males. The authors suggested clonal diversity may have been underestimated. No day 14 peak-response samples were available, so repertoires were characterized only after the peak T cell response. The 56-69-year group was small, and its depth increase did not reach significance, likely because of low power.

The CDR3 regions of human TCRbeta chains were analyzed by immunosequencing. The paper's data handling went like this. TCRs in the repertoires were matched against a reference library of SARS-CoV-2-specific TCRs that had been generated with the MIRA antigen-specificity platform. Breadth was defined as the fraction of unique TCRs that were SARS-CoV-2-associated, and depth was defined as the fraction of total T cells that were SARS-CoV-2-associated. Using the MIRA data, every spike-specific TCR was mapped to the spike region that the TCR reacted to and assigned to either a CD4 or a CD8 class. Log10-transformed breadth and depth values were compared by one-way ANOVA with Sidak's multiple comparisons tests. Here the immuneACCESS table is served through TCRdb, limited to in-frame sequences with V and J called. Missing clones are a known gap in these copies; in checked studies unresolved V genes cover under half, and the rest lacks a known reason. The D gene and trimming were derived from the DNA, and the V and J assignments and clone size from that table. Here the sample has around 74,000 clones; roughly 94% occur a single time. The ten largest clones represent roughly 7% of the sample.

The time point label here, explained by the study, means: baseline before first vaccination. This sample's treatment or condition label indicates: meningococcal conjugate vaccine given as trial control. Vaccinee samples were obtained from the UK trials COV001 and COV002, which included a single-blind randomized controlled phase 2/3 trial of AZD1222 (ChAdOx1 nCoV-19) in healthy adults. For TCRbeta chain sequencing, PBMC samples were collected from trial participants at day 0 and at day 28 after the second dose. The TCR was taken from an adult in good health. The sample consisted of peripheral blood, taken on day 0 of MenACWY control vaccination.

CDR3 loop: CASPDRDSTDTQYF. The DNA is as follows: TGTGCCAGTCCAGACCGGGACAGCACAGATACGCAGTATTTT. Recombination connected TRBV19 to TRBJ2-3, with the D assignment possibly TRBD1 or TRBD2, given 5 matching bases for each. The CDR3, cysteine through phenylalanine, is 14 amino acids long. This entry keeps only the CDR3 DNA: 42 bases, framed from base 1. V is reduced by 8 bases and J by 0 bases, leaving a spacing of 12 bases between them. The germline V gene encodes CDR1 LNHDA and CDR2 SQIVND (reference sequence).